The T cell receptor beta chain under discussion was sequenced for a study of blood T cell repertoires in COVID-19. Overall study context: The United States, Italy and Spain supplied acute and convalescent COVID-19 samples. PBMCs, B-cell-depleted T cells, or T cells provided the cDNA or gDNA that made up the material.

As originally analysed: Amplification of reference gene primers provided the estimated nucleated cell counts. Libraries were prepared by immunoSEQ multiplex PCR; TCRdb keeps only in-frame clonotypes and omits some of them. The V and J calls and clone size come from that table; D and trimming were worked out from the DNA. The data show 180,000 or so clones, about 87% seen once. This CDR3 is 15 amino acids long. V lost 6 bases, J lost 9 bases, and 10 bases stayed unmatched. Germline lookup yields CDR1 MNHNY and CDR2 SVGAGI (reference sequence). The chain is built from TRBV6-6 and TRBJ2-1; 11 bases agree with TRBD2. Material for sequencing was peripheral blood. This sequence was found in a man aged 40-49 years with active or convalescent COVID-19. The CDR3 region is CASRDSGGVDSEQFF. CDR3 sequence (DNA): TGTGCCAGCAGGGATAGCGGGGGGGTGGATAGTGAGCAGTTCTTC.